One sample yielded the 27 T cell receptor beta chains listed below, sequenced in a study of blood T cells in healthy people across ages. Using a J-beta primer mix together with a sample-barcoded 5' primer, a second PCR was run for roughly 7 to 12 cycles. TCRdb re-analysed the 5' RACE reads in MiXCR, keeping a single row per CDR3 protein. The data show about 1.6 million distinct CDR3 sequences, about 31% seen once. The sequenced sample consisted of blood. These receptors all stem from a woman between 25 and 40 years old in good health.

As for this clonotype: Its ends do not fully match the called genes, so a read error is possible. The CDR3 spells CAGSLGVPTSLAGLRETQYF. The CDR3 nucleotides read TGTGCCGGCAGCTTAGGAGTGCCGACCTCCCTAGCGGGTTTACGAGAGACCCAGTACTTC. This sequence joins TRBV7-2 and TRBJ2-5, with TRBD2 matching 8 bases. The CDR3 consists of 20 residues. Germline V gene lookup returns CDR1 SGHTA and CDR2 FQGNSA.

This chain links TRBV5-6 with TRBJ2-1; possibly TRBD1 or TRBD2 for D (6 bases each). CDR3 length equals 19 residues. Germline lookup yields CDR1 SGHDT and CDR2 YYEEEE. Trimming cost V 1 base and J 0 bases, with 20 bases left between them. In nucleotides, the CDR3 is TGTGCCAGCAGCTTGACACTAGTGGGGGGCCCGAGCTCCTACAATGAGCAGTTCTTC. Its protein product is CASSLTLVGGPSSYNEQFF.

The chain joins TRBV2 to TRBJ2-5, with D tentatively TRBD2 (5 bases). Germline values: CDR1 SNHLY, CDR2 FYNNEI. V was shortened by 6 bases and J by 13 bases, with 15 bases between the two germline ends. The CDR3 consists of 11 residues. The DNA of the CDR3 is TGTGCCAGCAGGGCCCCTGGGGAGTGGTACTTC. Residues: CASRAPGEWYF. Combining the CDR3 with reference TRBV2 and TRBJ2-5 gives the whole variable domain EPEVTQTPSHQVTQMGQEVILRCVPISNHLYFYWYRQILGQKVEFLVSFYNNEISEKSEIFDDQFSVERPDGSNFTLKIRSTKLEDSAMYFCASRAPGEWYFGPGTRLLVL.

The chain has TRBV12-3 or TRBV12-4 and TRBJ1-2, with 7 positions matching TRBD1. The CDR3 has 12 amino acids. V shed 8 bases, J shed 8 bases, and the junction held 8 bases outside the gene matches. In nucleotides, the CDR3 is TGTGCCAGCGGATCCGACAGGGCGGGCTACACCTTC. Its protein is CASGSDRAGYTF.

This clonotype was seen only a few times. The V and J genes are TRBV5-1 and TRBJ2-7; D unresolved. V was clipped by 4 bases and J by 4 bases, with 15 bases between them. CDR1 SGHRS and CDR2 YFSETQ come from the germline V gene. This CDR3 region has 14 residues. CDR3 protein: CASSPLRSTYEQYF. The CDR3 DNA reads TGCGCCAGCAGCCCCCTCCGGAGCACGTACGAGCAGTACTTC.

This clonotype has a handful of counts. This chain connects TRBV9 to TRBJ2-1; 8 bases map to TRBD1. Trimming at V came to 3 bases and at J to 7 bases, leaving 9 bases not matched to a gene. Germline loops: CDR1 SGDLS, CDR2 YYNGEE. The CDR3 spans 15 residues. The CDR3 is CASSAPDRVGNEQFF. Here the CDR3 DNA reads TGTGCCAGCAGCGCGCCGGACAGGGTTGGGAATGAGCAGTTCTTC.

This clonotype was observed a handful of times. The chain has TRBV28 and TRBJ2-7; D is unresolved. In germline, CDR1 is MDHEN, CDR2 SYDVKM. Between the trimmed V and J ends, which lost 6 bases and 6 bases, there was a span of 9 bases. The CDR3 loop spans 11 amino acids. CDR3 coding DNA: TGTGCCAGCAGGACCTGGGGCGAGCAGTACTTC. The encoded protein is CASRTWGEQYF.

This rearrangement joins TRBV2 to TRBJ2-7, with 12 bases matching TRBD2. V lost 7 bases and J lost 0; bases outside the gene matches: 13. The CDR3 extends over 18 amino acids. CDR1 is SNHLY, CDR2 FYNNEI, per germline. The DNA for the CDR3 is TGTGCCAGCACCGCACCGGGACTAGCGGGCAGAGCCTCCTACGAGCAGTACTTC. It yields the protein CASTAPGLAGRASYEQYF.

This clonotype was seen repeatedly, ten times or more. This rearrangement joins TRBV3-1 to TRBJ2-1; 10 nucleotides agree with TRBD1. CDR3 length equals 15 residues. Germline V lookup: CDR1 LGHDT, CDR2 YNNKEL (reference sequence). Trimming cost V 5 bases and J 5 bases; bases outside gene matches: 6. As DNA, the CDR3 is TGTGCCAGCAGCTCCCCGGGACAGGGGAACAATGAGCAGTTCTTC. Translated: CASSSPGQGNNEQFF.

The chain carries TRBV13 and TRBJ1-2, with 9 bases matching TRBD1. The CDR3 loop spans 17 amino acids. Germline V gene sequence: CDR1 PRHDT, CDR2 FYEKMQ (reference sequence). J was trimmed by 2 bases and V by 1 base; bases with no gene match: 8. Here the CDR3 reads CASSLAQSGTGNYGYTF. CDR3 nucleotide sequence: TGTGCCAGCAGCTTAGCCCAATCCGGGACAGGGAACTATGGCTACACCTTC.

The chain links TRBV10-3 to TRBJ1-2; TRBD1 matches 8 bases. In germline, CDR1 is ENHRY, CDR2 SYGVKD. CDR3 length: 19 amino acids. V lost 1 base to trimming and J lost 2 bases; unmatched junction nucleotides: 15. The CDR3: CAISEFLTGQVARNYGYTF. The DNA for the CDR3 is TGTGCCATCAGTGAGTTCCTAACGGGACAGGTTGCTAGGAACTATGGCTACACCTTC.

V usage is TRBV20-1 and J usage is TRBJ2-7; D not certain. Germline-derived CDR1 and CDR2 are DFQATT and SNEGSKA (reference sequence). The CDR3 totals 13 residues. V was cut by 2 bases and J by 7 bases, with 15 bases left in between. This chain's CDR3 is CSARILWAWEQYF. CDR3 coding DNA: TGCAGTGCTAGAATTTTGTGGGCCTGGGAGCAGTACTTC.

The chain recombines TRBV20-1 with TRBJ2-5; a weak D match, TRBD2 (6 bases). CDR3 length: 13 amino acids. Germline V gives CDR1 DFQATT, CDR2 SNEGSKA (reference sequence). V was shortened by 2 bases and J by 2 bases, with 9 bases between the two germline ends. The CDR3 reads CSARRRVQETQYF. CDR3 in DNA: TGCAGTGCTAGAAGGAGGGTTCAAGAGACCCAGTACTTC.

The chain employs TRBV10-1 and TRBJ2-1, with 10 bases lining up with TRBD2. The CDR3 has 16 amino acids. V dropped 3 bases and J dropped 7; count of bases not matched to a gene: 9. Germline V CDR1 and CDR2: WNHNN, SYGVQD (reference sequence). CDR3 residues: CASSEGLAGVKNEQFF. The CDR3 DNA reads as TGCGCCAGCAGTGAAGGCCTAGCGGGAGTAAAAAATGAGCAGTTCTTC.

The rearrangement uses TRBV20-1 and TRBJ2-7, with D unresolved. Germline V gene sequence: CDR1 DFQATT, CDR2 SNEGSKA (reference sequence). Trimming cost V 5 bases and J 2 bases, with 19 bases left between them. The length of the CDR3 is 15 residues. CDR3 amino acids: CSALDPGRHAYEQYF. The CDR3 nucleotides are TGCAGTGCTTTAGACCCTGGCCGTCATGCCTACGAGCAGTACTTC.

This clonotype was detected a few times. Here the CDR3 DNA reads TGCGCCAGCAGCCAATCAGGGATGGGCAATCAGCCCCAGCATTTT. Protein product: CASSQSGMGNQPQHF. The chain uses TRBV4-1 and TRBJ1-5; perhaps TRBD1 as D (5 bases). CDR1 is MGHRA and CDR2 is YSYEKL in the germline V gene. This CDR3 comprises 15 residues. Trimming took off 2 bases at V and 2 bases at J, with 10 bases between the two ends.

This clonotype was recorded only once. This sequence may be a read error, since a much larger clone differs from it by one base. CDR3 nucleotides: TGCGCCAGCAGCGTAACGACTGACTCCCCTATCCCTTTTGAGCAGTTCTTC. Protein sequence: CASSVTTDSPIPFEQFF. This chain links TRBV5-1 with TRBJ2-1; no reliable D call. The CDR3 runs 17 residues. Germline loops: CDR1 SGHRS, CDR2 YFSETQ. V was clipped by 4 bases and J by 9 bases, with 26 bases between them.

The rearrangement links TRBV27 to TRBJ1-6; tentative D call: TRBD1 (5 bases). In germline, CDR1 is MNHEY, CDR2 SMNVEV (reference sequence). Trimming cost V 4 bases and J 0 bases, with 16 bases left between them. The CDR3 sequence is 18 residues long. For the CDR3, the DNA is TGTGCCAGCAGTTCTTGGGACGTCTCAAGCTCCTATAATTCACCCCTCCACTTT. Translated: CASSSWDVSSSYNSPLHF.

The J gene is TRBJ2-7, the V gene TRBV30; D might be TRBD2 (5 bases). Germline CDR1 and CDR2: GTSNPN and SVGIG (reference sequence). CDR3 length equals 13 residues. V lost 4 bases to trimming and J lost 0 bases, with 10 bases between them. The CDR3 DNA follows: TGTGCCTGGACTACGGGGAGCTCCTACGAGCAGTACTTC. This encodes CAWTTGSSYEQYF.

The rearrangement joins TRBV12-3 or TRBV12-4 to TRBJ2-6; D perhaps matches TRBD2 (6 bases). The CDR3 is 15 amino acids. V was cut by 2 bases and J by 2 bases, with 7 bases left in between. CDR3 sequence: CASSLRRAGANVLTF. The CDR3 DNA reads TGTGCCAGCAGTTTAAGGAGGGCTGGGGCCAACGTCCTGACTTTC.

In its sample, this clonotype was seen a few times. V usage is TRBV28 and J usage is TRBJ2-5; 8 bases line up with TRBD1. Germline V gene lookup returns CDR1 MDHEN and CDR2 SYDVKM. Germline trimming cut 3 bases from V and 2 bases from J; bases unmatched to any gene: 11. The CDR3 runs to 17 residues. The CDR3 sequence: CASSFFGQGAVQETQYF. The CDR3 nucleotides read TGTGCCAGCAGTTTTTTCGGGCAGGGGGCAGTTCAAGAGACCCAGTACTTC.

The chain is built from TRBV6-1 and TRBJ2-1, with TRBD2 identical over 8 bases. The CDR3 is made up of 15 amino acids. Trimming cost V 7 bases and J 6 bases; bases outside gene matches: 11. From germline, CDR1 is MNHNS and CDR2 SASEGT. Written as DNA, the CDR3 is TGTGCCAGCACACCGCTCCCGGGACTAGGCAATGAGCAGTTCTTC. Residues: CASTPLPGLGNEQFF.

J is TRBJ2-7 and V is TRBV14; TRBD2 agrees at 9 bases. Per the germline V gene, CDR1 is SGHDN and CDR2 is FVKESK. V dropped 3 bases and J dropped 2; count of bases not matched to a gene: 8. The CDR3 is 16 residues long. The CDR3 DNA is TGTGCCAGCAGCCACATGCGACTAGCGGCCGCCTACGAGCAGTACTTC. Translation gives CASSHMRLAAAYEQYF.

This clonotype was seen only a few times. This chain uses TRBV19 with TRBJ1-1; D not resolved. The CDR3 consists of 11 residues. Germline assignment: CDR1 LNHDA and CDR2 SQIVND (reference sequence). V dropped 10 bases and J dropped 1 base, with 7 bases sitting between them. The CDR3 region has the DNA TGTGCCATCCACAGGAACACTGAAGCTTTCTTT. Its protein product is CAIHRNTEAFF.

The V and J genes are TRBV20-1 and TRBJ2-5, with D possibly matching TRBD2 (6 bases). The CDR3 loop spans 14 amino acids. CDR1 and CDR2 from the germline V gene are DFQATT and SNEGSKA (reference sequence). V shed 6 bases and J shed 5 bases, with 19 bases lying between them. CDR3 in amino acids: CSAPRGSGGETQYF. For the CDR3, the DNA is TGCAGTGCCCCGAGGGGTAGCGGAGGGGAGACCCAGTACTTC.

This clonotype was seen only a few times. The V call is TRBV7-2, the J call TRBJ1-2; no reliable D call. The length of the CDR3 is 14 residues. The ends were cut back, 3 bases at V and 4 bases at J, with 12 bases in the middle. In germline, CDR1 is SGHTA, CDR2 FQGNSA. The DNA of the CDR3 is TGTGCCAGCAGCTTGCCACAGCCTTTCTATGGCTACACCTTC. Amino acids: CASSLPQPFYGYTF.

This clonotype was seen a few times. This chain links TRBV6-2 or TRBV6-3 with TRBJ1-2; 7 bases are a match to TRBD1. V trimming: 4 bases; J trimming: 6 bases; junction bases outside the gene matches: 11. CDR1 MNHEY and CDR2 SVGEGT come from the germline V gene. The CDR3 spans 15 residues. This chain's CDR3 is CASSFGQAPLNGYTF. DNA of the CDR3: TGTGCCAGCAGTTTCGGACAGGCCCCCTTAAATGGCTACACCTTC.